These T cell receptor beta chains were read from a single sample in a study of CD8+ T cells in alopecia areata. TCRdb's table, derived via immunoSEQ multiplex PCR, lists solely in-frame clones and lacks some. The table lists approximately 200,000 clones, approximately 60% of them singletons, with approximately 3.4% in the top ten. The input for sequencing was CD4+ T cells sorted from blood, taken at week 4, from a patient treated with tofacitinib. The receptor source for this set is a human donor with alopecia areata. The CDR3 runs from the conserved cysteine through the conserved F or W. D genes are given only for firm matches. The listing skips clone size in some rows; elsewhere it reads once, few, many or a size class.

CDR3 protein: CSVIRETQYF
CDR3 DNA: TGCAGCGTAATAAGAGAGACCCAGTACTTC
D gene: .
V gene: TRBV29-1
J gene: TRBJ2-5
clone size: .

CDR3 protein: CSTTGGTGGYEQYF
CDR3 DNA: TGCAGCACGACCGGTGGGACAGGGGGTTACGAGCAGTACTTC
D gene: TRBD1
V gene: TRBV29-1
J gene: TRBJ2-7
clone size: .

CDR3 protein: CASSYYGQGLGELFF
CDR3 DNA: TGTGCCAGCAGTTACTATGGACAGGGCCTCGGGGAGCTGTTTTTT
D gene: TRBD1
V gene: TRBV6-5
J gene: TRBJ2-2
clone size: .

CDR3 protein: CASSSQTSNYGYTF
CDR3 DNA: TGCGCCAGCAGCAGCCAGACTTCCAACTATGGCTACACCTTC
D gene: .
V gene: TRBV5-1
J gene: TRBJ1-2
clone size: few

CDR3 protein: CASSIDRTDTQYF
CDR3 DNA: TGTGCCAGCAGCATAGACCGCACAGATACGCAGTATTTT
D gene: .
V gene: TRBV7-3
J gene: TRBJ2-3
clone size: .

CDR3 protein: CSVFSQRGGYTF
CDR3 DNA: TGCAGCGTTTTCAGCCAAAGGGGTGGCTACACCTTC
D gene: .
V gene: TRBV29-1
J gene: TRBJ1-2
clone size: few

CDR3 protein: CASSEYGKSPLHF
CDR3 DNA: TGTGCCAGCAGTGAATATGGGAAATCACCCCTCCACTTT
D gene: .
V gene: TRBV2
J gene: TRBJ1-6
clone size: .

CDR3 protein: CAISAQAGGYEQYF
CDR3 DNA: TGTGCCATCAGCGCCCAGGCAGGGGGCTATGAGCAGTACTTC
D gene: TRBD1
V gene: TRBV10-3
J gene: TRBJ2-7
clone size: .

CDR3 protein: CASSSRQGNVQFF
CDR3 DNA: TGTGCCAGCAGCTCCCGACAGGGTAATGTGCAGTTCTTC
D gene: TRBD1
V gene: TRBV7-9
J gene: TRBJ2-1
clone size: few

CDR3 protein: CSVVGGATDTQYF
CDR3 DNA: TGCAGCGTTGTAGGTGGGGCCACAGATACGCAGTATTTT
D gene: .
V gene: TRBV29-1
J gene: TRBJ2-3
clone size: once

CDR3 protein: CSAKTGPNQPQHF
CDR3 DNA: TGCAGCGCGAAAACCGGGCCGAATCAGCCCCAGCATTTT
D gene: .
V gene: TRBV29-1
J gene: TRBJ1-5
clone size: few

CDR3 protein: CASSSRTSALTGELFF
CDR3 DNA: TGTGCCAGCAGTTCTCGCACTAGCGCTCTCACCGGGGAGCTGTTTTTT
D gene: TRBD2
V gene: TRBV27
J gene: TRBJ2-2
clone size: few

CDR3 protein: CASSESQLEYF
CDR3 DNA: TGTGCCAGCAGTGAAAGTCAGCTAGAATACTTC
D gene: .
V gene: TRBV2
J gene: TRBJ2-4
clone size: .

CDR3 protein: CASRQREGNTDTQYF
CDR3 DNA: TGTGCCAGCAGGCAGCGGGAGGGTAACACAGATACGCAGTATTTT
D gene: TRBD2
V gene: TRBV7-2
J gene: TRBJ2-3
clone size: .

CDR3 protein: CASTSGRTGLETQYF
CDR3 DNA: TGTGCCAGCACCTCTGGACGTACAGGGTTGGAGACCCAGTACTTC
D gene: .
V gene: TRBV7-6
J gene: TRBJ2-5
clone size: .

CDR3 protein: CASSEYIGTVDKNIQYF
CDR3 DNA: TGTGCCAGCAGTGAATATATCGGGACAGTTGACAAAAACATTCAGTACTTC
D gene: TRBD1
V gene: TRBV25-1
J gene: TRBJ2-4
clone size: .

CDR3 protein: CASSTRYSGDLYQETQYF
CDR3 DNA: TGCGCCAGCAGCACCCGGTATAGCGGGGACCTGTACCAAGAGACCCAGTACTTC
D gene: TRBD2
V gene: TRBV5-1
J gene: TRBJ2-5
clone size: .

CDR3 protein: CASSLANRREQFF
CDR3 DNA: TGTGCCAGCAGCTTAGCGAACCGTCGGGAGCAGTTCTTC
D gene: .
V gene: TRBV7-2
J gene: TRBJ2-1
clone size: once

CDR3 protein: CASSLAGTGTYGYTF
CDR3 DNA: TGCGCCAGCAGTCTCGCCGGGACAGGGACCTATGGCTACACCTTC
D gene: TRBD1
V gene: TRBV4-1
J gene: TRBJ1-2
clone size: .

CDR3 protein: CASSFGRKSAPQHF
CDR3 DNA: TGTGCCAGCAGCTTCGGGCGGAAATCAGCCCCCCAGCATTTT
D gene: .
V gene: TRBV5-6
J gene: TRBJ1-5
clone size: .

CDR3 protein: CASSGPGVTRQYF
CDR3 DNA: TGTGCCAGCAGCGGTCCGGGGGTTACGAGGCAGTACTTC
D gene: .
V gene: TRBV25-1
J gene: TRBJ2-7
clone size: .

CDR3 protein: CASSYGFSSTDTQYF
CDR3 DNA: TGTGCCAGCAGCTACGGGTTTTCTAGCACAGATACGCAGTATTTT
D gene: .
V gene: TRBV7-2
J gene: TRBJ2-3
clone size: .

CDR3 protein: CASSFGPANYGYTF
CDR3 DNA: TGTGCCAGCAGTTTTGGTCCAGCTAACTATGGCTACACCTTC
D gene: .
V gene: TRBV28
J gene: TRBJ1-2
clone size: .

CDR3 protein: CASSSLTGRSYGYTF
CDR3 DNA: TGTGCCAGCAGTTCCCTGACAGGGAGGTCCTATGGCTACACCTTC
D gene: TRBD1
V gene: TRBV6-5
J gene: TRBJ1-2
clone size: .

CDR3 protein: CASSQTRDSVTGELFF
CDR3 DNA: TGTGCCAGCAGCCAAACCCGCGACAGTGTCACCGGGGAGCTGTTTTTT
D gene: .
V gene: TRBV4-2
J gene: TRBJ2-2
clone size: few

CDR3 protein: CSVSGNYGYTF
CDR3 DNA: TGCAGCGTTTCAGGGAACTATGGCTACACCTTC
D gene: .
V gene: TRBV29-1
J gene: TRBJ1-2
clone size: .

CDR3 protein: CSARESSGGPGYF
CDR3 DNA: TGCAGCGCGCGGGAATCTAGCGGGGGGCCTGGGTATTTT
D gene: TRBD2
V gene: TRBV29-1
J gene: TRBJ2-3
clone size: .